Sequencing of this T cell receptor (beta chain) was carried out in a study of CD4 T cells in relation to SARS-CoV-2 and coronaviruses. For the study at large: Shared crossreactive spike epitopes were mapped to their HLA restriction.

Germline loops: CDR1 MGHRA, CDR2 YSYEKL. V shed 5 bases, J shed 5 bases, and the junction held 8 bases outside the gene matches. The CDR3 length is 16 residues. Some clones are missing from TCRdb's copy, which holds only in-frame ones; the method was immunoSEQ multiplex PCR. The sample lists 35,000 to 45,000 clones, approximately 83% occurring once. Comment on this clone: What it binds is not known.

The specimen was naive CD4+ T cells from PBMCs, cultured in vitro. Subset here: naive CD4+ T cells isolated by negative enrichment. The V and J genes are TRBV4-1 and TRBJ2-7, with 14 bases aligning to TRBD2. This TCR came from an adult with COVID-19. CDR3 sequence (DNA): TGCGCCAGCAGCTTGGGACTAGCGGGAGCCGGTAACGAGCAGTACTTC. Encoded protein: CASSLGLAGAGNEQYF.